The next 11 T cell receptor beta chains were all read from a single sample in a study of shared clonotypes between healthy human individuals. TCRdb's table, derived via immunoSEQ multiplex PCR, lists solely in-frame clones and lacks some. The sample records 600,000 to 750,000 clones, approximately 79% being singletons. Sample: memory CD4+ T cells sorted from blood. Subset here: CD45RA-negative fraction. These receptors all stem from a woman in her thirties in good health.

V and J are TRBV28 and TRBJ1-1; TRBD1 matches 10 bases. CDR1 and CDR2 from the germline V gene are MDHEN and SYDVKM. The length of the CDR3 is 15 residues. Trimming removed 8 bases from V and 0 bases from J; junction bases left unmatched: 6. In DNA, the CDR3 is TGTGCCAGCCGGGACAGGGGACCGATGAACACTGAAGCTTTCTTT. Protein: CASRDRGPMNTEAFF.

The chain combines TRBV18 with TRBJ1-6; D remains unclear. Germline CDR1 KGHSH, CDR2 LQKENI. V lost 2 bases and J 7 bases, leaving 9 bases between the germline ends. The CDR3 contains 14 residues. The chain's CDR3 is CASSPAARNSPLHF. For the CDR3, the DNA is TGTGCCAGCTCACCAGCAGCACGGAATTCACCCCTCCACTTT. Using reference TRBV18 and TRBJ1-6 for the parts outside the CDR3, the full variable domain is NAGVMQNPRHLVRRRGQEARLRCSPMKGHSHVYWYRQLPEEGLKFMVYLQKENIIDESGMPKERFSAEFPKEGPSILRIQQVVRGDSAAYFCASSPAARNSPLHFGNGTRLTVT.

The CDR3 DNA follows: TGTGCCAGCAGCTCGGACTTATCCTACAATGAGCAGTTCTTC. Amino acids: CASSSDLSYNEQFF. The rearrangement joins TRBV7-2 to TRBJ2-1; a possible D gene is TRBD2 (5 bases). Germline CDR1 reads SGHTA; CDR2 reads FQGNSA. The CDR3 has 14 amino acids. The V gene lost 4 bases and the J gene lost 1 base, with 8 bases spanning the gap.

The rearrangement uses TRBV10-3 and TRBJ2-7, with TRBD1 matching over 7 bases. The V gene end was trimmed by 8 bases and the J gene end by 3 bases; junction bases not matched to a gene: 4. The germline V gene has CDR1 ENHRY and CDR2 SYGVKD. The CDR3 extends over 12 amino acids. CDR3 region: CAIGDRVYEQYF. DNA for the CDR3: TGTGCCATCGGGGACAGAGTCTACGAGCAGTACTTC.

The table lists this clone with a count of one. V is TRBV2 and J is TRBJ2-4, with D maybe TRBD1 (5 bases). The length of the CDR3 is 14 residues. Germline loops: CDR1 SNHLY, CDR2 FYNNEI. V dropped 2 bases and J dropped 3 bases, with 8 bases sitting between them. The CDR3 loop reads CASSEQGNKNIQYF. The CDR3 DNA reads TGTGCCAGCAGTGAACAGGGTAACAAAAACATTCAGTACTTC.

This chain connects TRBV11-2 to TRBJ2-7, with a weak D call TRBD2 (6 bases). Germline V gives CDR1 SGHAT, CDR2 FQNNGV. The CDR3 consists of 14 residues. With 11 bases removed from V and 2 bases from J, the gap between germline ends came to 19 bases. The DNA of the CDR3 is TGTGCCTCGGAGGGCGGCGGGTCCCCCTACGAGCAGTACTTC. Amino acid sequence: CASEGGGSPYEQYF.

The CDR3 region has the DNA TGTGCCAGCAGCCCAAGGACTACCACGGGAGAGCGTCCGGACAATGAGCAGTTCTTC. Protein sequence: CASSPRTTTGERPDNEQFF. The gene calls are TRBV7-9 and TRBJ2-1, with a tentative D call TRBD2 (6 bases). The CDR3 length is 19 residues. Looked up from germline, CDR1 is SEHNR and CDR2 is FQNEAQ (reference sequence). V lost 5 bases to trimming and J lost 5 bases, with 28 bases between them.

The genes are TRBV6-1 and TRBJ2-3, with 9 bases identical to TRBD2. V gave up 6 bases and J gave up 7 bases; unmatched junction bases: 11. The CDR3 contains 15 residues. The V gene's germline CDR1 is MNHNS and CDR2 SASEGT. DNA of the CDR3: TGTGCCAGCAGACCGACTAGCGGACTACAGAATACGCAGTATTTT. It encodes CASRPTSGLQNTQYF.

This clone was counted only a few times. In DNA, the CDR3 is TGTGCCAGCAGCACGGCGACTGGGCGCACAGATACGCAGTATTTT. This encodes CASSTATGRTDTQYF. The V gene is TRBV7-2, the J gene TRBJ2-3; D gene unclear. Per germline, CDR1 SGHTA and CDR2 FQGNSA. This CDR3 is built from 15 residues. Between the trimmed V and J ends, which lost 5 bases and 1 base, there was a span of 13 bases.

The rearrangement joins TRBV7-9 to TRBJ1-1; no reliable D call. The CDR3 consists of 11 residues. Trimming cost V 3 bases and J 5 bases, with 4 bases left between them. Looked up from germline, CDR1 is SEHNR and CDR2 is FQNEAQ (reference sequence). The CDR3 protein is CASSFQTEAFF. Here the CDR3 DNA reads TGTGCCAGCAGCTTTCAAACTGAAGCTTTCTTT.

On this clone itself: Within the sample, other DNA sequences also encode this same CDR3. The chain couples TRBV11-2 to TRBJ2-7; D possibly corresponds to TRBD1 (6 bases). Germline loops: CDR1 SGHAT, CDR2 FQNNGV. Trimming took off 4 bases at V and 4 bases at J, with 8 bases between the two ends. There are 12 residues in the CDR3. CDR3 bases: TGTGCCAGCAGCTGGACAGCTTACGAGCAGTACTTC. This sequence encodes CASSWTAYEQYF. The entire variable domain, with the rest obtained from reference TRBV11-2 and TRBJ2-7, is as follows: EAGVAQSPRYKIIEKRQSVAFWCNPISGHATLYWYQQILGQGPKLLIQFQNNGVVDDSQLPKDRFSAERLKGVDSTLKIQPAKLEDSAVYLCASSWTAYEQYFGPGTRLTVT.